This passage covers 23 T cell receptor beta chains from one sample sequenced in a study of blood T cell repertoires in COVID-19 (dated by TCRdb to 2018 to 2021). The protocol used for the library was the immunoSEQ multiplex PCR assay. The table was pulled from immuneACCESS by TCRdb, which kept in-frame rearrangements only. Such tables lose some clones; where checked, under half of the loss comes from unresolved V genes, and the rest has no known cause. This sample holds around 300,000 clones; around 90% were observed only once. The top ten hold roughly 2.3% of the sample. What was sequenced was peripheral blood. The receptors originated from a man younger than 35 with active or convalescent COVID-19.

The chain is built from TRBV5-4 and TRBJ2-3, with TRBD2 matching 8 bases. The CDR3 contains 15 residues. V shed 3 bases and J 5 bases; nucleotides not matched to a gene: 8. Germline CDR1 and CDR2: SGHNT and YYREEE (reference sequence). This CDR3 is CASSYGGARGDTQYF. Written as DNA, the CDR3 is TGTGCCAGCAGCTACGGGGGGGCCAGGGGAGATACGCAGTATTTT.

V is TRBV6-1 and J is TRBJ2-2; 8 bases are shared with TRBD1. V shed 6 bases, J shed 5 bases, and the junction held 11 bases outside the gene matches. This CDR3 region has 16 residues. Per germline, CDR1 MNHNS and CDR2 SASEGT. The CDR3 loop reads CASREPGQVGTGELFF. As DNA, the CDR3 is TGTGCCAGCAGGGAACCGGGACAGGTGGGGACCGGGGAGCTGTTTTTT.

V usage is TRBV28 and J usage is TRBJ1-3; D might be TRBD1 (5 bases). Germline CDR1 and CDR2: MDHEN and SYDVKM. V shed 3 bases and J shed 4 bases, with 10 bases lying between them. There are 14 residues in the CDR3. The CDR3 region is CASSLAGPGNTIYF. The DNA of the CDR3 is TGTGCCAGCAGTTTGGCAGGGCCAGGAAACACCATATATTTT.

DNA of the CDR3: TGTGCCACTCAACTAGCGGCCACCGGGGAGCTGTTTTTT. Residues: CATQLAATGELFF. This sequence joins TRBV6-5 and TRBJ2-2, with 8 bases lining up with TRBD2. Trimming took 10 bases from V and 4 from J; bases not matched to a gene: 5. The CDR3 spans 13 residues. CDR1 is MNHEY, CDR2 SVGAGI, per germline.

J is TRBJ2-1 and V is TRBV6-5; TRBD1 aligns across 8 bases. The germline V gene has CDR1 MNHEY and CDR2 SVGAGI. This CDR3 spans 13 amino acids. The V gene end was trimmed by 5 bases and the J gene end by 10 bases; junction bases not matched to a gene: 7. Written as DNA, the CDR3 is TGTGCCAGCAGTCCCGGACAGGGCTGGGAGCAGTTCTTC. Protein product: CASSPGQGWEQFF.

This clone has a single count. J is TRBJ2-1 and V is TRBV28, with 14 bases lining up with TRBD2. The CDR3 totals 21 residues. Trimming at V came to 6 bases and at J to 2 bases, leaving 18 bases not matched to a gene. Germline-derived CDR1 and CDR2 are MDHEN and SYDVKM. The CDR3 sequence: CASSPNAGTSGSAIPYNEQFF. The CDR3 coding sequence is TGTGCCAGCAGCCCTAACGCCGGGACTAGCGGGAGTGCAATCCCCTACAATGAGCAGTTCTTC.

This clone was detected only a few times. CDR3 DNA: TGTGCCAGCACCCTGCCCCTAGCGGGAGACGAGCAGTACTTC. This codes for CASTLPLAGDEQYF. The chain combines TRBV5-5 with TRBJ2-7, with 10 positions matching TRBD2. Trimming took 6 bases from V and 5 from J; bases not matched to a gene: 8. The CDR3 covers 14 residues. Germline CDR1 and CDR2: SGHKS and YYEKEE (reference sequence). Complete variable domain (other parts from reference TRBV5-5 and TRBJ2-7): DAGVTQSPTHLIKTRGQQVTLRCSPISGHKSVSWYQQVLGQGPQFIFQYYEKEERGRGNFPDRFSARQFPNYSSELNVNALLLGDSALYLCASTLPLAGDEQYFGPGTRLTVT.

The rearrangement joins TRBV28 to TRBJ2-7, with D possibly being TRBD2 (5 bases). V gave up 8 bases and J gave up 5 bases, with 22 bases separating them. Germline assignment: CDR1 MDHEN and CDR2 SYDVKM. The CDR3 is 15 residues long. The CDR3, as DNA: TGTGCCAGCGTAGAAAACGGGAACCCAACGAACGAGCAGTACTTC. Amino acid sequence: CASVENGNPTNEQYF.

V usage is TRBV28 and J usage is TRBJ1-2, with 8 bases lining up with TRBD1. The ends lost 3 bases at V and 6 bases at J; junction bases unmatched: 9. The CDR3 spans 15 residues. Germline CDR1 and CDR2: MDHEN and SYDVKM. CDR3 residues: CASSLGRGQLNGYTF. In DNA, the CDR3 is TGTGCCAGCAGTTTGGGCAGGGGGCAATTAAATGGCTACACCTTC.

V is TRBV2 and J is TRBJ2-5, with D maybe TRBD2 (5 bases). Trimming pared 5 bases from V and 5 bases from J, leaving 18 bases between. This CDR3 is built from 15 residues. Germline loops: CDR1 SNHLY, CDR2 FYNNEI. In DNA form, the CDR3 reads TGTGCCAGCAGTTACAGCTTAGGACTGGGGGAGACCCAGTACTTC. It specifies CASSYSLGLGETQYF. The complete variable domain, with remaining parts taken from reference TRBV2 and TRBJ2-5, reads EPEVTQTPSHQVTQMGQEVILRCVPISNHLYFYWYRQILGQKVEFLVSFYNNEISEKSEIFDDQFSVERPDGSNFTLKIRSTKLEDSAMYFCASSYSLGLGETQYFGPGTRLLVL.

The chain uses TRBV19 and TRBJ2-7; 13 bases are shared with TRBD2. The CDR3 has 17 amino acids. The germline V gene encodes CDR1 LNHDA and CDR2 SQIVND (reference sequence). V gave up 5 bases and J gave up 1 base; unmatched junction bases: 8. CDR3 sequence: CASSPTSGRAYSYEQYF. The CDR3 nucleotides read TGTGCCAGTAGTCCAACTAGCGGGAGGGCCTATTCCTACGAGCAGTACTTC.

This rearrangement joins TRBV3-1 (or the pseudogene TRBV3-2) to TRBJ2-7; TRBD2 agrees at 7 bases. This CDR3 spans 13 amino acids. V gave up 0 bases and J gave up 6 bases; unmatched junction bases: 2. Germline-derived CDR1 and CDR2 are LGHDT and YNNKEL (reference sequence). The CDR3 DNA follows: TGTGCCAGCAGCCAAGATCTAGCGGCCGAGCAGTACTTC. This codes for CASSQDLAAEQYF.

This chain joins TRBV4-1 and TRBJ2-7; D is perhaps TRBD1 (6 bases). V lost 0 bases, J lost 2 bases, and 11 bases lay in between. Germline V CDR1 and CDR2: MGHRA, YSYEKL. The CDR3 loop spans 15 amino acids. The CDR3 region has the DNA TGCGCCAGCAGCCAAGATCCAGGGGTGACCTACGAGCAGTACTTC. It is translated as CASSQDPGVTYEQYF.

The chain uses TRBV5-1 and TRBJ2-7; possible D gene TRBD2, 5 bases. This CDR3 has 12 residues. V was cut by 0 bases and J by 10 bases, with 11 bases left in between. Germline-derived CDR1 and CDR2 are SGHRS and YFSETQ. The CDR3 reads CASSLDLGVQYF. The DNA of the CDR3 is TGCGCCAGCAGCTTGGATCTGGGAGTTCAGTACTTC.

The chain joins TRBV27 to TRBJ2-5; TRBD2 matches 9 bases. Germline values: CDR1 MNHEY, CDR2 SMNVEV (reference sequence). This CDR3 has 15 residues. J lost 5 bases, V lost 5 bases, and 9 bases had no gene match. The CDR3 coding sequence is TGTGCCAGCAGTCCGGGGTTAGCGGGGGAGGAGACCCAGTACTTC. As protein: CASSPGLAGEETQYF.

The chain couples TRBV10-3 to TRBJ1-1; 7 nucleotides align to TRBD1. The CDR3 is made up of 12 amino acids. Germline CDR1 and CDR2: ENHRY and SYGVKD. V dropped 4 bases and J dropped 11; count of bases not matched to a gene: 7. The CDR3 loop reads CAISALQGEAFF. The CDR3, as DNA: TGTGCCATCAGTGCCCTGCAGGGGGAGGCTTTCTTT.

About this clone: The same CDR3 also results from other DNA sequences found in this sample. The chain combines TRBV29-1 with TRBJ2-7; TRBD2 matches at 7 bases. V lost 4 bases, J lost 4 bases, and 7 bases stayed unmatched. The V gene's germline CDR1 is SQVTM and CDR2 ANQGSEA. This CDR3 comprises 13 residues. CDR3: CSVGTSGAYEQYF. The DNA for the CDR3 is TGCAGCGTTGGCACCAGCGGGGCTTACGAGCAGTACTTC.

The chain links TRBV3-1 (or the pseudogene TRBV3-2) to TRBJ2-1; TRBD2 agrees at 7 bases. CDR1 is LGHDT and CDR2 is YNNKEL in the germline V gene (reference sequence). V shed 0 bases, J shed 2 bases, and the junction held 7 bases outside the gene matches. The CDR3 has 17 residues. CDR3 sequence: CASSQDQARGTYNEQFF. Here the CDR3 DNA reads TGTGCCAGCAGCCAAGATCAGGCGCGGGGGACCTACAATGAGCAGTTCTTC.

The genes are TRBV3-1 (or the pseudogene TRBV3-2) and TRBJ1-2; no clear D. Germline assignment: CDR1 LGHDT and CDR2 YNNKEL (reference sequence). This CDR3 contains 15 residues. With 0 bases removed from V and 6 bases from J, the gap between germline ends came to 14 bases. CDR3 sequence (DNA): TGTGCCAGCAGCCAAGACGTGGTGCGAAAAAATGGCTACACCTTC. It codes for CASSQDVVRKNGYTF.

The gene calls are TRBV4-2 and TRBJ2-7; 7 bases line up with TRBD2. CDR1 LGHNA and CDR2 YNFKEQ come from the germline V gene. This CDR3 contains 14 residues. The V and J ends lost 3 bases and 7 bases, in that order; junction bases with no gene match: 9. In DNA form, the CDR3 reads TGTGCCAGCAGCCAGGGAGGGCCGGTAAGAGAGCAGTACTTC. Translated: CASSQGGPVREQYF.

The DNA for the CDR3 is TGTGCCACACTAACAGGGAGCTATAATTCACCCCTCCACTTT. It is translated as CATLTGSYNSPLHF. The rearrangement uses TRBV6-6 and TRBJ1-6; D perhaps matches TRBD1 (6 bases). The CDR3 length is 14 residues. In germline, CDR1 is MNHNY, CDR2 SVGAGI (reference sequence). V lost 10 bases to trimming and J lost 3 bases, with 13 bases between them.

This chain links TRBV5-4 with TRBJ2-1; D is perhaps TRBD1 (7 bases). V dropped 4 bases and J dropped 7 bases, with 15 bases sitting between them. Germline CDR1 reads SGHNT; CDR2 reads YYREEE (reference sequence). This CDR3 contains 14 residues. CDR3 sequence (DNA): TGTGCCAGCAGCCGGGGGACAGAGATGAATGAGCAGTTCTTC. As protein: CASSRGTEMNEQFF.

The rearrangement uses TRBV18 and TRBJ2-7; a weak D match, TRBD1 (5 bases). CDR1 is KGHSH, CDR2 LQKENI, per germline. Trimming removed 4 bases from V and 1 base from J, with 11 bases in between. The CDR3 runs 14 residues. The CDR3 reads CASSLGQTSYEQYF. CDR3 DNA sequence: TGTGCCAGCTCACTCGGACAAACTTCCTACGAGCAGTACTTC.